This T cell receptor beta chain came from a study of beta chain features in type 1 diabetes. This CDR3 has 14 amino acids. With V trimmed by 10 bases and J by 5 bases, 10 bases remained unmatched. Germline V gives CDR1 MNHEY, CDR2 SVGAGI. Sequencing targeted expressed TCRB transcripts, as all isolated RNA had been reverse transcribed. Data came from immunoSEQ multiplex PCR; TCRdb stores just in-frame clones and leaves some out. This table holds roughly 300,000 clones, roughly 8% found once. The collection from each donor was one heparinised blood draw averaging about 116 mL. The source material was central memory CD4+ T cells from blood. The receptor comes from a woman between 18 and 29 years old in good health. The chain employs TRBV6-5 and TRBJ2-7, with 11 bases lining up with TRBD2. CDR3 loop: CAISPTSGTNEQYF. CDR3 DNA: TGTGCCATCAGCCCGACTAGCGGGACTAACGAGCAGTACTTC.